The 4 T cell receptor beta chains reported below all come from one sample, sequenced in a study of blood T cell repertoires in COVID-19. Data came from immunoSEQ multiplex PCR; TCRdb stores just in-frame clones and leaves some out. In the table there are around 300,000 clones, 85% of which are singletons. The sample was PBMCs or T cells enriched from blood (not recorded which). These receptors originate from a woman in her forties or fifties who had recovered from COVID-19.

This clone was detected once. The rearrangement joins TRBV7-7 to TRBJ1-4; TRBD1 matches 9 bases. CDR3 length equals 15 residues. V lost 5 bases and J lost 6; bases outside the gene matches: 7. Germline V gene sequence: CDR1 SSHAT, CDR2 FNYEAQ (reference sequence). DNA of the CDR3: TGTGCCAGCAGCCCGACGGGACAGGGTTATGAAAAACTGTTTTTT. Translated, it gives CASSPTGQGYEKLFF.

The gene calls are TRBV12-3 or TRBV12-4 and TRBJ1-1, with D perhaps matching TRBD1 (6 bases). V gave up 7 bases and J gave up 6 bases, with 12 bases separating them. There are 12 residues in the CDR3. The CDR3 loop is CASTRGLPEAFF. CDR3 nucleotides: TGTGCCAGCACCAGGGGTTTGCCTGAAGCTTTCTTT.

This rearrangement joins TRBV24-1 to TRBJ2-5; unclear D gene. The CDR3 is 13 residues long. V dropped 3 bases and J dropped 4 bases, with 8 bases sitting between them. Germline V gene lookup returns CDR1 KGHDR and CDR2 SFDVKD. The CDR3, as DNA: TGTGCCACCAGTGATCTAGTCGGAGAGACCCAGTACTTC. Residues: CATSDLVGETQYF.

The table lists this clone with a few counts. The chain couples TRBV30 to TRBJ1-1, with D tentatively TRBD1 (5 bases). Trimming pared 2 bases from V and 1 base from J, leaving 11 bases between. CDR1 is GTSNPN and CDR2 is SVGIG in the germline V gene (reference sequence). This CDR3 region has 14 residues. This CDR3 is CAWSPPQGNTEAFF. Written as DNA, the CDR3 is TGTGCCTGGAGTCCCCCCCAGGGGAACACTGAAGCTTTCTTT.